These T cell receptor beta chains were read from a single sample in a study of T-cell memory formation after mild COVID-19. Each CDR3 protein gets one entry after TCRdb re-called the 5' RACE reads with MiXCR. The repertoire includes under 150,000 distinct CDR3 sequences, approximately 16% of them detected once, and roughly 13% sits in the top ten. The sequenced material came from PBMCs or a T cell subset sorted from them (not recorded which). These receptor sequences come from an adult woman who had mild COVID-19 (a few samples of this study predate the infection). Cell type and time point are not known. Each CDR3 is given with its conserved first and last residue. A D gene is named only where the DNA matches it firmly. Expanded clones get a size class; other rows say once, few or many, or leave the size out.

clone_size,j_call,v_call,d_call,cdr3_nt,cdr3_aa
few,TRBJ2-2,TRBV5-1,TRBD1,TGCGCCAGCAGCCCCTATAAAGGGACAGCCACCGGGGAGCTGTTTTTT,CASSPYKGTATGELFF
few,TRBJ2-7,TRBV2,NA,TGTGCCAGCAAGACGGACAACTACGAGCAGTACTTC,CASKTDNYEQYF
few,TRBJ2-2,TRBV7-2,NA,TGTGCCAGCAGCTCTTCAGGGGTGGGGAACACCGGGGAGCTGTTTTTT,CASSSSGVGNTGELFF
NA,TRBJ2-5,TRBV29-1,NA,TGCAGCGTTGAGTTCTCTCGGGGGCGACAAGGGACCCAGTACTTC,CSVEFSRGRQGTQYF
few,TRBJ1-1,TRBV30,TRBD1,TGTGCCTGGTGCACCGGGACAGGTACTGAAGCTTTCTTT,CAWCTGTGTEAFF
NA,TRBJ1-6,TRBV12-3/TRBV12-4,NA,TGTGCCAGCAGTTTAGACGGGGGGTTGCGATCACCCCTCCACTTT,CASSLDGGLRSPLHF
medium-sized,TRBJ2-7,TRBV7-9,NA,TGTGCCAGCAGCTTAGGCCCAGGGCGTTACGAGCAGTACTTC,CASSLGPGRYEQYF
NA,TRBJ2-1,TRBV18,NA,TGTGCCAGCTCACCACAGCAAGGTGAGCAGTTCTTC,CASSPQQGEQFF
few,TRBJ2-5,TRBV7-3,TRBD2,TGTGCCAGCAGCCAAGCGGGGGGTGTGGAGACCCAGTACTTC,CASSQAGGVETQYF
few,TRBJ1-1,TRBV29-1,NA,TGCAGCGTTGAGGGTGGGGCACCCACTGAAGCTTTCTTT,CSVEGGAPTEAFF
NA,TRBJ2-2,TRBV12-3/TRBV12-4,TRBD2,TGTGCCAGCAGTCCATCCTGGGCTAGCGGGCTGGTACCTAACACCGGGGAGCTGTTTTTT,CASSPSWASGLVPNTGELFF
NA,TRBJ1-6,TRBV12-3/TRBV12-4,NA,TGTGCCAGCAGTCTCCGGGACCCCAGGCATTCACCCCTCCACTTT,CASSLRDPRHSPLHF
NA,TRBJ2-1,TRBV24-1,NA,TGTGCCACCTCCCCGTCCGGGGTCCAGCTCTACAATGAGCAGTTCTTC,CATSPSGVQLYNEQFF
NA,TRBJ2-7,TRBV5-1,TRBD1,TGCGCCAGCAGCTTGGAAGGGACAGGGATCTACGAGCAGTACTTC,CASSLEGTGIYEQYF
few,TRBJ2-7,TRBV6-5,TRBD1,TGTGCCAGCAGTCACGGGACAGGGGGTTACTACGAGCAGTACTTC,CASSHGTGGYYEQYF
NA,TRBJ2-7,TRBV23-1,NA,TGCGCCAGCAGTCAATCGACCAGCTCCTACGAGCAGTACTTC,CASSQSTSSYEQYF
few,TRBJ2-2,TRBV7-9,TRBD1,TGTGCCAGCACCCCAGGGGGACAGCCGAACACCGGGGAGCTGTTTTTT,CASTPGGQPNTGELFF
NA,TRBJ1-1,TRBV4-1,NA,TGCGCCAGCAGCCAAGCAGGGAATACTGAAGCTTTCTTT,CASSQAGNTEAFF
NA,TRBJ2-2,TRBV20-1,TRBD2,TGCAGTGCTAGGGATTTACTAGCGGGTAACACCGGGGAGCTGTTTTTT,CSARDLLAGNTGELFF
few,TRBJ1-2,TRBV30,NA,TGTGCCTGGAGTGTAGCCGGACAGCAAGTAAACTATGGCTACACCTTC,CAWSVAGQQVNYGYTF